This T cell receptor beta chain was recorded in a study of T-cell reconstitution after alpha-beta-depleted transplantation in children listed by TCRdb under 2016. Regarding the study in general: T-cell immune reconstitution after TCRalphabeta/CD19-depleted allogeneic hematopoietic cell transplantation in children was quantitatively tracked in the study by means of TCR repertoire profiling. Points the paper makes about the study in general: The apparently early recovery of alphabetaT-cell counts about two months after transplant reportedly depended on only several hundred rapidly expanded clones that came from non-depleted graft cells. The high TCRbeta diversity at day 60 in some patients was ascribed to recipient T cells and intrathymic progenitors that had survived conditioning. Hyperexpanded clone frequencies declined over subsequent months; after one year, T-cell counts and TCRbeta diversity were mostly attributed to newly produced T cells.

Concerning this clonotype: What this receptor recognizes is not known. Base-call qualities are not available, and no considerably larger clone is one nucleotide away.

The sample's treatment or condition label, in plain terms: allogeneic hematopoietic cell transplantation with graft depleted of TCRalphabeta T cells and CD19 B cells. Transplant recipients were children who received TCRalphabeta/CD19-depleted allogeneic hematopoietic cell grafts. Preparation of the library involved PCR. Sequencing was performed on an Illumina HiSeq 2500. TCR libraries were prepared with molecular barcoding, using unique molecular identifiers to normalize TCRbeta repertoire quantification. TCRdb took the public reads, trimmed them with fastp at Q25, ran MiXCR for clone calling and kept in-frame beta chains. Rows matching on CDR3 protein sequence are summarized as one entry with the most common DNA and genes. Within this sample are hundreds of thousands of distinct CDR3 sequences, with roughly 13% of them counted one time only. Together, the top ten hold 2.2% of the sample. Including cysteine and phenylalanine, the CDR3 has 17 amino acids. Only the CDR3 part of the read is kept: 51 bases, read in frame from the first base. As encoded in the germline V gene, CDR1 is SGHRS while CDR2 is YFSETQ. The germline V end is reduced by 4 bases and the J end by 3 bases; junction bases left unmatched: 12.

The source of this sequence is a male patient aged 10-17 years who had a stem cell transplant for acute myeloid leukemia, so the T cells may come from the graft donor. The specimen comprised PBMCs, mostly from graft donor cells, sampled 360 days after TCRalphabeta/CD19-depleted stem cell transplant. The sequence joins TRBV5-1 to TRBJ1-4; 7 bases in the junction line up with TRBD1. The DNA is as follows: TGCGCCAGCAGCCCCCAGGAAGGGGGCATGCCTAATGAAAAACTGTTTTTT. It codes for CASSPQEGGMPNEKLFF.